A selection of T cell receptor beta chains follows, all from one sample in a study of PD-L1 blockade in urothelial cancer. The repertoire was sequenced with immunoSEQ multiplex PCR; TCRdb's copy has only in-frame clones and lacks some. The sample lists 45,000 to 70,000 clones, 65% to 90% occurring once. The specimen comprised PBMCs, sampled around atezolizumab (anti-PD-L1) treatment. Every receptor here comes from a man between 65 and 85 years old with urothelial cancer. Each CDR3 is given with its conserved first and last residue. The D gene is left open where the match is weak. Part of the rows lack a size; the others show once, few, many or a class for expanded clones.

d_gene	v_gene	j_gene	abundance	CDR3aa	CDR3nt
.	TRBV10-1	TRBJ2-3	.	CASTQRSNQGTDTQYF	TGCGCCAGCACCCAACGATCGAACCAGGGCACAGATACGCAGTATTTT
.	TRBV5-1	TRBJ1-4	.	CASSLRPATNEKLFF	TGCGCCAGCAGCTTGCGTCCAGCAACTAATGAAAAACTGTTTTTT
.	TRBV6-4	TRBJ2-2	.	CASSADRTTGELFF	TGTGCCAGCAGTGCCGACAGGACCACCGGGGAGCTGTTTTTT
TRBD1	TRBV7-8	TRBJ1-3	.	CASSLGGQGAYDTIYF	TGTGCCAGCAGCTTAGGGGGACAGGGGGCTTATGACACCATATATTTT
.	TRBV27	TRBJ1-2	.	CASSLSTGGMNGYTF	TGTGCCAGCAGTTTATCAACTGGGGGCATGAATGGCTACACCTTC
.	TRBV5-1	TRBJ1-1	.	CASSLGEGRQAFF	TGCGCCAGCAGCTTGGGGGAGGGGAGGCAGGCTTTCTTT
TRBD2	TRBV7-9	TRBJ2-2	few	CASKRGNTGELFF	TGTGCCAGCAAGCGGGGTAACACCGGGGAGCTGTTTTTT
.	TRBV5-1	TRBJ1-1	.	CASSWGDGNTEAFF	TGCGCCAGCAGCTGGGGGGACGGGAACACTGAAGCTTTCTTT
.	TRBV28	TRBJ2-7	.	CASSILAGHYEQYF	TGTGCCAGCAGTATTCTTGCGGGGCACTACGAGCAGTACTTC
.	TRBV7-3	TRBJ1-2	.	CASSPAGENYGYTF	TGTGCCAGCAGCCCTGCGGGGGAGAACTATGGCTACACCTTC
TRBD2	TRBV7-9	TRBJ2-3	.	CASSFLREGREHRYAYF	TGTGCCAGCAGCTTTCTGCGGGAGGGCCGGGAGCACAGATACGCGTATTTT
.	TRBV27	TRBJ1-2	.	CATRPRGGVEGYTF	TGTGCCACCCGCCCACGGGGAGGAGTAGAAGGCTACACCTTC
.	TRBV6-4	TRBJ2-5	.	CASSESLQETQYF	TGTGCCAGCAGTGAATCGCTACAAGAGACCCAGTACTTC
.	TRBV7-9	TRBJ1-5	.	CASSLEGDQPQHF	TGTGCCAGCAGCTTAGAGGGAGATCAGCCCCAGCATTTT
.	TRBV9	TRBJ2-1	.	CASSVGGRVDNEQFF	TGTGCCAGCAGCGTAGGGGGCAGGGTGGACAATGAGCAGTTCTTC
TRBD1	TRBV2	TRBJ1-4	.	CASREQDRKQGEKLFF	TGTGCCAGCAGGGAACAGGACAGGAAGCAAGGTGAAAAACTGTTTTTT
.	TRBV5-6	TRBJ1-3	.	CASSLDPSGNTIYF	TGTGCCAGCAGCTTGGATCCCTCCGGAAACACCATATATTTT
.	TRBV25-1	TRBJ2-7	once	CASRGGLGVSGEQYF	TGTGCCAGCAGGGGGGGACTGGGGGTGAGTGGCGAGCAGTACTTC
.	TRBV27	TRBJ2-1	.	CASSKPGAGAYNEQFF	TGTGCCAGCAGCAAGCCAGGGGCTGGCGCCTACAATGAGCAGTTCTTC
.	TRBV7-2	TRBJ2-3	.	CASTTGTDTQYF	TGTGCCAGCACCACCGGGACAGATACGCAGTATTTT
TRBD2	TRBV5-1	TRBJ2-5	.	CASSLAGGSSQETQYF	TGCGCCAGCAGCTTGGCCGGCGGGAGTTCCCAAGAGACCCAGTACTTC
TRBD2	TRBV5-4	TRBJ2-1	.	CASSSSGSSYNEQFF	TGTGCCAGCAGCTCTAGCGGTAGCTCCTACAATGAGCAGTTCTTC
.	TRBV6-4	TRBJ1-1	.	CASRRTQGSNTEAFF	TGTGCCAGCAGAAGGACCCAGGGTTCGAACACTGAAGCTTTCTTT
TRBD2	TRBV5-1	TRBJ2-1	.	CASSLRLAAYNEQFF	TGCGCCAGCAGCTTGAGACTAGCGGCCTACAATGAGCAGTTCTTC
.	TRBV25-1	TRBJ2-1	.	CASSSVSAYNEQFF	TGTGCCAGCAGTAGCGTAAGCGCCTACAATGAGCAGTTCTTC
TRBD1	TRBV7-9	TRBJ1-2	.	CASSLEQGLGYGYTF	TGTGCCAGCAGCTTAGAACAGGGGCTAGGCTATGGCTACACCTTC